The rows below give T cell receptor beta chains drawn from one sample of a study of blood T cell repertoires in COVID-19. Repertoires were generated with immunoSEQ multiplex PCR, while TCRdb's copy carries only in-frame clones and drops some. The sample carries tens of thousands of clones, over 85% recorded once. Sequencing used peripheral blood. Receptors originate from a man between 65 and 85 years old with active or convalescent COVID-19. Both conserved end residues are part of each CDR3. The D gene is left open where the match is weak. Clone size is stated in some rows and not others, as once, few, many or a class when expanded.

d_call: .; clone_size: .; v_call: TRBV5-1; j_call: TRBJ1-3; cdr3_aa: CASARERVSGNTIYF; cdr3_nt: TGCGCCAGCGCTCGGGAGAGGGTTTCTGGAAACACCATATATTTT
d_call: .; clone_size: .; v_call: TRBV19; j_call: TRBJ1-5; cdr3_aa: CASRDTGSNQPQHF; cdr3_nt: TGTGCCAGTAGGGATACAGGGTCCAATCAGCCCCAGCATTTT
d_call: TRBD1; clone_size: .; v_call: TRBV5-1; j_call: TRBJ2-5; cdr3_aa: CASSLDRGRETQYF; cdr3_nt: TGCGCCAGCAGCTTGGACAGGGGGCGTGAGACCCAGTACTTC
d_call: TRBD1; clone_size: .; v_call: TRBV2; j_call: TRBJ1-3; cdr3_aa: CATGGRSGNTIYF; cdr3_nt: TGTGCCACAGGGGGCAGAAGTGGAAACACCATATATTTT
d_call: .; clone_size: once; v_call: TRBV5-6; j_call: TRBJ1-5; cdr3_aa: CASSLGTVYNQPQHF; cdr3_nt: TGTGCCAGCAGCTTGGGAACAGTCTATAATCAGCCCCAGCATTTT
d_call: .; clone_size: .; v_call: TRBV5-4; j_call: TRBJ2-2; cdr3_aa: CASSLGLGGGELFF; cdr3_nt: TGTGCCAGCAGCTTGGGGCTAGGGGGCGGGGAGCTGTTTTTT
d_call: .; clone_size: .; v_call: TRBV5-4; j_call: TRBJ2-2; cdr3_aa: CASSLGGLPDTGELFF; cdr3_nt: TGTGCCAGCAGCCTGGGGGGCCTGCCTGACACCGGGGAGCTGTTTTTT
d_call: .; clone_size: .; v_call: TRBV25-1; j_call: TRBJ1-2; cdr3_aa: CASSEAVGYTF; cdr3_nt: TGTGCCAGCAGTGAAGCGGTCGGCTACACCTTC
d_call: .; clone_size: .; v_call: TRBV5-1; j_call: TRBJ1-2; cdr3_aa: CASSLLETGSYGYTF; cdr3_nt: TGCGCCAGCAGCTTGTTGGAGACTGGGTCCTATGGCTACACCTTC
d_call: .; clone_size: .; v_call: TRBV6-1; j_call: TRBJ2-2; cdr3_aa: CASSDQGWVGTGELFF; cdr3_nt: TGTGCCAGCAGTGACCAGGGTTGGGTGGGCACCGGGGAGCTGTTTTTT
d_call: .; clone_size: .; v_call: TRBV21-1; j_call: TRBJ2-5; cdr3_aa: CASSLPGIRPNQETQYF; cdr3_nt: TGTGCCAGCAGCCTACCCGGGATTCGGCCGAATCAAGAGACCCAGTACTTC
d_call: .; clone_size: .; v_call: TRBV12-2; j_call: TRBJ1-1; cdr3_aa: CASRPRGGQNTEAFF; cdr3_nt: TGTGCAAGTCGCCCAAGGGGAGGACAGAACACTGAAGCTTTCTTT
d_call: .; clone_size: .; v_call: TRBV10-1; j_call: TRBJ2-1; cdr3_aa: CASGDRQEQFF; cdr3_nt: TGCGCCAGCGGGGATCGACAGGAGCAGTTCTTC
d_call: TRBD2; clone_size: .; v_call: TRBV4-1; j_call: TRBJ2-7; cdr3_aa: CASSQGASGALPYEQYF; cdr3_nt: TGCGCCAGCAGCCAGGGCGCTAGCGGGGCCCTCCCCTACGAGCAGTACTTC
d_call: .; clone_size: .; v_call: TRBV30; j_call: TRBJ1-5; cdr3_aa: CASRGGQGNQPQHF; cdr3_nt: TGTGCCTCGAGGGGGGGTCAAGGCAATCAGCCCCAGCATTTT
d_call: .; clone_size: .; v_call: TRBV6-1; j_call: TRBJ1-2; cdr3_aa: CASSEALGFPRIF; cdr3_nt: TGTGCCAGCAGTGAAGCACTGGGTTTTCCGCGGATCTTC
d_call: .; clone_size: .; v_call: TRBV12-3/TRBV12-4; j_call: TRBJ1-1; cdr3_aa: CASSLGGNTEAFF; cdr3_nt: TGTGCCAGCAGTCTGGGGGGGAACACTGAAGCTTTCTTT
d_call: .; clone_size: once; v_call: TRBV4-1; j_call: TRBJ1-2; cdr3_aa: CASSQGGGVHGYTF; cdr3_nt: TGCGCCAGCAGCCAAGGTGGCGGGGTACATGGCTACACCTTC
d_call: .; clone_size: .; v_call: TRBV30; j_call: TRBJ2-7; cdr3_aa: CAWSVLEGDGEQYF; cdr3_nt: TGTGCCTGGAGTGTATTGGAGGGAGACGGAGAGCAGTACTTC
d_call: TRBD1; clone_size: once; v_call: TRBV30; j_call: TRBJ2-6; cdr3_aa: CAWSGGQASNVLTF; cdr3_nt: TGTGCCTGGAGTGGAGGACAGGCCTCCAACGTCCTGACTTTC
d_call: .; clone_size: .; v_call: TRBV6-2/TRBV6-3; j_call: TRBJ1-5; cdr3_aa: CASSYWDTNQPQHF; cdr3_nt: TGTGCCAGCAGTTACTGGGACACGAATCAGCCCCAGCATTTT
d_call: TRBD2; clone_size: .; v_call: TRBV6-5; j_call: TRBJ2-1; cdr3_aa: CASSTTGGSYNEQFF; cdr3_nt: TGTGCCAGCAGTACAACGGGGGGCTCCTACAATGAGCAGTTCTTC
d_call: .; clone_size: .; v_call: TRBV4-2; j_call: TRBJ2-1; cdr3_aa: CASSQVADSYNEQFF; cdr3_nt: TGTGCCAGCAGCCAAGTGGCGGACTCCTACAATGAGCAGTTCTTC
d_call: TRBD2; clone_size: .; v_call: TRBV6-6; j_call: TRBJ2-7; cdr3_aa: CASRTGGGSYEQYF; cdr3_nt: TGTGCCAGCAGAACGGGGGGTGGCTCCTACGAGCAGTACTTC
d_call: TRBD1; clone_size: .; v_call: TRBV4-2; j_call: TRBJ1-6; cdr3_aa: CASSHGTAQHYNSPLHF; cdr3_nt: TGTGCCAGCAGCCATGGGACAGCCCAACACTATAATTCACCCCTCCACTTT
d_call: .; clone_size: .; v_call: TRBV7-9; j_call: TRBJ1-6; cdr3_aa: CASSSDTTDSPLHF; cdr3_nt: TGTGCCAGCAGCTCAGACACCACCGATTCACCCCTCCACTTT
d_call: .; clone_size: .; v_call: TRBV12-3/TRBV12-4; j_call: TRBJ2-7; cdr3_aa: CASSRDLYEQYF; cdr3_nt: TGTGCCAGCAGTAGGGACTTATACGAGCAGTACTTC
d_call: TRBD2; clone_size: .; v_call: TRBV6-6; j_call: TRBJ2-2; cdr3_aa: CASRPLALNTGELFF; cdr3_nt: TGTGCCAGCAGACCACTAGCGCTAAACACCGGGGAGCTGTTTTTT
d_call: .; clone_size: .; v_call: TRBV2; j_call: TRBJ1-2; cdr3_aa: CASSGPGYNGYTF; cdr3_nt: TGTGCCAGCAGTGGACCAGGGTATAATGGCTACACCTTC
d_call: .; clone_size: .; v_call: TRBV19; j_call: TRBJ2-5; cdr3_aa: CASSMGPGLIETQYF; cdr3_nt: TGTGCCAGTAGTATGGGCCCAGGGTTGATAGAGACCCAGTACTTC
d_call: TRBD1; clone_size: .; v_call: TRBV3-1/TRBV3-2; j_call: TRBJ1-4; cdr3_aa: CASSHAVSGQGINEKLFF; cdr3_nt: TGTGCCAGCAGCCACGCCGTATCGGGACAGGGCATTAATGAAAAACTGTTTTTT
d_call: TRBD2; clone_size: few; v_call: TRBV5-4; j_call: TRBJ2-7; cdr3_aa: CASSFGTSISEQYF; cdr3_nt: TGTGCCAGCAGCTTTGGGACTAGCATATCCGAGCAGTACTTC
d_call: .; clone_size: .; v_call: TRBV5-4; j_call: TRBJ2-1; cdr3_aa: CASSLIDNEQFF; cdr3_nt: TGTGCCAGCAGCTTAATAGACAATGAGCAGTTCTTC
d_call: TRBD2; clone_size: .; v_call: TRBV7-2; j_call: TRBJ2-3; cdr3_aa: CASSRGNSGVGTDTQYF; cdr3_nt: TGTGCCAGCTCCCGCGGGAATAGCGGGGTCGGCACAGATACGCAGTATTTT
d_call: .; clone_size: .; v_call: TRBV15; j_call: TRBJ2-5; cdr3_aa: CATSRPTETQYF; cdr3_nt: TGTGCCACCAGCAGACCTACGGAGACCCAGTACTTC
d_call: .; clone_size: .; v_call: TRBV10-3; j_call: TRBJ2-5; cdr3_aa: CATQAAGPTQETQYF; cdr3_nt: TGTGCCACACAAGCCGCGGGACCGACACAAGAGACCCAGTACTTC
d_call: TRBD2; clone_size: .; v_call: TRBV5-6; j_call: TRBJ2-3; cdr3_aa: CASSLVAGGHTDTQYF; cdr3_nt: TGTGCCAGCAGCTTGGTTGCGGGGGGCCACACAGATACGCAGTATTTT
d_call: .; clone_size: .; v_call: TRBV18; j_call: TRBJ1-1; cdr3_aa: CASSTRPARTDEAFF; cdr3_nt: TGTGCCAGCTCAACGCGGCCGGCCCGAACGGATGAAGCTTTCTTT
d_call: .; clone_size: .; v_call: TRBV18; j_call: TRBJ1-5; cdr3_aa: CASSPGGNQPQHF; cdr3_nt: TGTGCCAGCTCACCCGGGGGCAATCAGCCCCAGCATTTT
d_call: TRBD1; clone_size: .; v_call: TRBV4-2; j_call: TRBJ1-5; cdr3_aa: CASSQEQGGNQPQHF; cdr3_nt: TGTGCCAGCAGCCAAGAACAGGGGGGAAATCAGCCCCAGCATTTT
d_call: TRBD1; clone_size: .; v_call: TRBV28; j_call: TRBJ1-2; cdr3_aa: CASSYGQADYGYTF; cdr3_nt: TGTGCCAGCAGTTACGGACAGGCGGATTATGGCTACACCTTC
d_call: .; clone_size: few; v_call: TRBV9; j_call: TRBJ1-2; cdr3_aa: CASSVAAQGYGYTF; cdr3_nt: TGTGCCAGCAGCGTAGCCGCGCAGGGTTATGGCTACACCTTC
d_call: TRBD2; clone_size: .; v_call: TRBV9; j_call: TRBJ2-3; cdr3_aa: CASSVVDGRGLDTQYF; cdr3_nt: TGTGCCAGCAGCGTAGTGGACGGGAGGGGGTTAGATACGCAGTATTTT
d_call: .; clone_size: .; v_call: TRBV5-4; j_call: TRBJ1-1; cdr3_aa: CASRRGVLGGTEAFF; cdr3_nt: TGTGCCAGCAGAAGAGGTGTTTTAGGGGGAACTGAAGCTTTCTTT